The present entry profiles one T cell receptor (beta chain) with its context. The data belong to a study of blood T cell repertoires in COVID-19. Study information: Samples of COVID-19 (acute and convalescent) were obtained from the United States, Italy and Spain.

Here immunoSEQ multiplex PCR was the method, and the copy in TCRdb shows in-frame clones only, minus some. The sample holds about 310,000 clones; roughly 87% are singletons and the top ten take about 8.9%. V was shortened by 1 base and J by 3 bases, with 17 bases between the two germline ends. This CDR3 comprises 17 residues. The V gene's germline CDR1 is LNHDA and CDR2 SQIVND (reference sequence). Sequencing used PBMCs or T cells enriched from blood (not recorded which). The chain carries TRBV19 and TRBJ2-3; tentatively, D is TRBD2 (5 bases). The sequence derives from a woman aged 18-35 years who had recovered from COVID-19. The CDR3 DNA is TGTGCCAGTAGTATAGGGACGGCCCTAGCTGGGACAGATACGCAGTATTTT. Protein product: CASSIGTALAGTDTQYF.